This T cell receptor beta chain was captured by sequencing in a study of T cell responses to AZD1222 COVID-19 vaccine. In the case of this clone: Its antigen remains unknown.

Regarding the study as a whole: Clonal diversity was possibly underestimated, and the donors were mostly white British, with more females. Unmutated variant regions are reportedly targeted by nearly half of spike-specific TCRs.

Sequencing used immunoSEQ multiplex PCR; TCRdb keeps in-frame clones, though not all of them. The sample yields around 150,000 clones, of which the top ten take up about 2%. The germline CDR1 and CDR2 sequences are MNHEY and SMNVEV (reference sequence). V lost 0 bases and J lost 6; bases outside the gene matches: 7. The CDR3 extends over 15 amino acids. Material for sequencing was peripheral blood. The chain employs TRBV27 and TRBJ1-2; 7 bases are shared with TRBD1. The TCR comes from an adult in good health. This CDR3 reads CASSLSGAGGDGYTF. The DNA for the CDR3 is TGTGCCAGCAGTTTATCGGGGGCAGGGGGAGATGGCTACACCTTC.